Listed below are T cell receptor beta chains from one sample, sequenced in a study of graft-versus-host responses after intestinal transplantation. Here immunoSEQ multiplex PCR was the method, and the copy in TCRdb shows in-frame clones only, minus some. Here the sample spans 15,000 to 20,000 clones, approximately 79% being singletons. Material: ileum tissue, obtained 17 days after transplant. The origin of the receptors is a human patient who received an intestinal transplant, so some T cells may come from the graft donor. Each CDR3 is given with its conserved first and last residue. A D gene is named only where the DNA matches it firmly. Rows give clone size only sometimes, using once, few, many, or a class for an expanded clone.

CDR3aa	CDR3nt	d_gene	j_gene	abundance	v_gene
CASSLYGPGQLFF	TGTGCCAGCAGTTTATACGGCCCAGGGCAACTGTTTTTT	-	TRBJ1-4	-	TRBV27
CASSLWGWGLPTSEQYF	TGTGCCAGCAGTTTATGGGGGTGGGGGCTACCTACGAGTGAGCAGTACTTC	-	TRBJ2-7	-	TRBV28
CAWILPQGSGELFF	TGTGCCTGGATATTACCCCAGGGATCCGGGGAGCTGTTTTTT	-	TRBJ2-2	-	TRBV30
CASSQSRGAAEQFF	TGCGCCAGCAGCCAATCCCGGGGGGCTGCTGAGCAGTTCTTC	-	TRBJ2-1	-	TRBV4-1
CAWSVLRTGPYEQYF	TGTGCCTGGAGTGTACTTCGCACAGGACCCTACGAGCAGTACTTC	-	TRBJ2-7	-	TRBV30
CASSFGDTVYGYTF	TGTGCCAGCAGCTTTGGAGACACCGTCTATGGCTACACCTTC	-	TRBJ1-2	few	TRBV11-1
CASTDRPPATDTQYF	TGTGCCAGCACCGACAGACCTCCGGCCACAGATACGCAGTATTTT	-	TRBJ2-3	-	TRBV6-6
CASRPGQGNPAYTF	TGTGCCAGCCGACCCGGACAGGGCAATCCGGCGTACACCTTC	TRBD1	TRBJ1-2	-	TRBV6-1
CASSLGAGELFF	TGTGCCAGCAGCTTGGGGGCCGGGGAGCTGTTTTTT	-	TRBJ2-2	-	TRBV7-6
CASSFEEGLNEKLFF	TGTGCCAGCAGCTTCGAGGAGGGGTTGAATGAAAAACTGTTTTTT	-	TRBJ1-4	-	TRBV7-9
CASSDSQGSDTQYF	TGTGCCAGCAGTGACTCCCAGGGATCAGATACGCAGTATTTT	-	TRBJ2-3	-	TRBV6-4
CASSYSRDKFYEQYF	TGTGCCAGCAGTTACTCGCGGGATAAGTTCTACGAGCAGTACTTC	-	TRBJ2-7	-	TRBV6-5
CASRQGGNQPQHF	TGTGCCAGCAGGCAGGGTGGCAATCAGCCCCAGCATTTT	-	TRBJ1-5	-	TRBV6-5
CASSPDSYEQYF	TGTGCCAGTAGCCCAGACAGCTACGAGCAGTACTTC	-	TRBJ2-7	-	TRBV19
CASSFSGPRGFFFEQYF	TGTGCCAGCAGCTTTTCCGGGCCCAGGGGGTTCTTTTTTGAGCAGTACTTC	TRBD1	TRBJ2-7	-	TRBV7-6
CASSFGGSENTIYF	TGTGCCAGCAGCTTTGGGGGGTCGGAAAACACCATATATTTT	-	TRBJ1-3	-	TRBV7-2
CASSPTPSGGAYEQYF	TGTGCCAGTAGTCCCACCCCGAGCGGGGGCGCCTACGAGCAGTACTTC	TRBD2	TRBJ2-7	-	TRBV19
CASSFAPGQGATDTQYF	TGTGCCAGCAGTTTTGCCCCGGGACAGGGGGCCACAGATACGCAGTATTTT	TRBD1	TRBJ2-3	-	TRBV27
CASRTLAGGLRVDTQYF	TGTGCCAGCAGAACGTTAGCGGGAGGCCTCCGGGTAGATACGCAGTATTTT	TRBD2	TRBJ2-3	-	TRBV5-6
CASSYRGYYEQYF	TGTGCCAGCAGTTACAGGGGTTACTACGAGCAGTACTTC	TRBD1	TRBJ2-7	-	TRBV28
CASSLTSGSYNEQFF	TGTGCCAGCAGTCTAACTAGCGGGAGTTACAATGAGCAGTTCTTC	TRBD2	TRBJ2-1	-	TRBV11-2
CASSLGLQGYTEAFF	TGCGCCAGCAGCTTAGGTCTGCAGGGGTACACTGAAGCTTTCTTT	-	TRBJ1-1	-	TRBV5-1
CASGQKWVSYEQYF	TGTGCCAGCGGCCAGAAGTGGGTGTCCTACGAGCAGTACTTC	-	TRBJ2-7	-	TRBV27
CASSLVGARELFF	TGTGCCAGCAGTTTAGTGGGGGCCCGGGAGCTGTTTTTT	-	TRBJ2-2	-	TRBV28
CAWSIGASGRDPMGQYF	TGTGCCTGGAGTATAGGGGCTAGCGGGAGGGATCCTATGGGGCAGTACTTC	TRBD2	TRBJ2-7	-	TRBV30
CASLGLAVRGSYNEQFF	TGTGCCAGCTTGGGACTAGCGGTCCGGGGCTCCTACAATGAGCAGTTCTTC	TRBD2	TRBJ2-1	-	TRBV2
CAWSVKKSNQPQHF	TGTGCCTGGAGTGTAAAAAAAAGCAATCAGCCCCAGCATTTT	-	TRBJ1-5	-	TRBV30